This T cell receptor beta chain is drawn from a study of Ad26.COV2.S vaccination and SARS-CoV-2 variants. Study-level background: COV1001, an Ad26.COV2.S trial, supplied this vaccine-arm donor. Notes on the study in general: Participants in the vaccine arm had higher spike-specific TCR breadth; placebo recipients had lower.

This table comes from immunoSEQ multiplex PCR, and its TCRdb copy is limited to in-frame clones, with some not included. The data show around 350,000 clones, approximately 81% seen once. Treatment of the sample: around 19 received Ad26.COV2.S at low or high dose, single or two shots; five or six received placebo; per-sample allocation not given. Sampling was performed 63 days after the first vaccine or placebo injection. Concerning this clone itself: The antigen remains undetermined.

Trimming removed 2 bases from V and 0 bases from J, with 11 bases in between. In germline, CDR1 is LGHNA, CDR2 YNFKEQ. This CDR3 has 15 residues. The TCR sequence derives from a person between 18 and 65 years old who received the Ad26.COV2.S COVID-19 vaccine or a placebo. The rearrangement joins TRBV4-2 to TRBJ2-7; possible D gene TRBD2, 6 bases. The specimen comprised peripheral blood, sampled in a trial of Ad26.COV2.S vaccine versus placebo. The CDR3 protein is CASSQSRGFSYEQYF. CDR3 bases: TGTGCCAGCAGCCAATCTCGGGGGTTCTCCTACGAGCAGTACTTC.